These T cell receptor beta chains were read from a single sample in a study of cytomegalovirus exposure and HLA in healthy donors. Sequenced by immunoSEQ multiplex PCR; TCRdb stores in-frame clones only, minus some. The sample comprises about 99,000 clones, over 75% of which are singletons, and about 5.3% rests with the top ten. Sequencing used PBMCs. The receptor set was obtained from a man aged 55-75 years in good health and CMV-seropositive. CDR3s include the opening cysteine and the closing phenylalanine or tryptophan.

TRBV27 CATRTGLLNSPLHF
TRBV30 CAWTKRRLAGETQYF
TRBV27 CASSSLRQGDRMNTEAFF
TRBV29-1 CSVRPLAGGREETQYF
TRBV5-1 CASSSTGTGTEKLFF
TRBV7-6 CASSYNQPQGAPGEQYF
TRBV29-1 CSVEDPRGGYTF
TRBV4-3 CASRQGPMNTEAFF
TRBV27 CASSTWGLSQETQYF
TRBV30 CASGRDNEKLFF
TRBV28 CASRPAGGSTDTQYF
TRBV27 CASMVAGDPTDTQYF
TRBV5-4 CASSSTRDRVQFF
TRBV5-1 CASSLGAGMNTEAFF
TRBV7-2 CASTLTGSGNTIYF
TRBV5-1 CASSSGGGSTDTQYF
TRBV30 CAWIRDSYEQYF
TRBV5-1 CASSLVVGGQTLYEQYF
TRBV18 CASSSTSGGPAKTQYF
TRBV28 CASSLRQGHNYGYTF
TRBV10-3 CAISGPGGNSEAFF
TRBV5-1 CASSLRTGGLETQYF
TRBV28 CAGRGHYGYTF
TRBV4-2 CASSQDGTGGHYEQYF
TRBV9 CASSVAVAGGNTDTQYF
TRBV19 CASSTRQGTDTEAFF